This T cell receptor beta chain was identified during a study of long-term antiretroviral therapy in people with HIV. A remark on this clone: Its target is not known.

Version v3.0 of the immunoSEQ assay ran at survey level. Sequencing had a target that covered about 40,000-55,000 T-cell genomes per sample. Assay used: immunoSEQ multiplex PCR; TCRdb lists only in-frame clones, some missing. The sample carries about 24,000 clones, around 81% recorded once. General observations from the study: CDR3 lengths in HIV samples spanned a narrower range than controls. Clones that expanded before ART (that is, prior to treatment) dominated the repertoire at all time points.

The CDR3 contains 17 residues. V was pared by 3 bases and J by 8 bases, with 7 bases of the junction left unmatched. In germline, CDR1 is SEHNR, CDR2 FQNEAQ (reference sequence). V gene TRBV7-9 combines with J gene TRBJ2-1; 16 bases are a match to TRBD2. The sequence was collected from a woman between 18 and 29 years old with HIV. Material: unsorted PBMCs, obtained at the start of antiretroviral therapy, before treatment. CDR3 residues: CASSLGGLAGGPHEQFF. DNA for the CDR3: TGTGCCAGCAGCTTGGGGGGACTAGCGGGAGGGCCACATGAGCAGTTCTTC.